This record covers a single T cell receptor (beta chain). The CDR3 contains 16 residues. V lost 3 bases to trimming and J lost 3 bases, with 16 bases between them. These data originate in a study of blood T cells in healthy people across ages. A J-beta primer mix and a sample-barcoded 5' primer were used in a second PCR of roughly 7 to 12 cycles. In TCRdb, the 5' RACE reads were re-called with MiXCR into one record per CDR3 protein. The sample contains over 1,500,000 distinct CDR3 sequences, around 48% of which appear only once. The receptor was isolated from a woman in her thirties or forties in good health. This rearrangement joins TRBV12-3 or TRBV12-4 to TRBJ2-3; the D gene is possibly TRBD2 (5 bases). Sequenced sample: blood. This CDR3 reads CASSFRSGSRTDTQYF. The CDR3 nucleotides are TGTGCCAGCAGTTTCCGCAGTGGGAGTCGGACAGATACGCAGTATTTT.